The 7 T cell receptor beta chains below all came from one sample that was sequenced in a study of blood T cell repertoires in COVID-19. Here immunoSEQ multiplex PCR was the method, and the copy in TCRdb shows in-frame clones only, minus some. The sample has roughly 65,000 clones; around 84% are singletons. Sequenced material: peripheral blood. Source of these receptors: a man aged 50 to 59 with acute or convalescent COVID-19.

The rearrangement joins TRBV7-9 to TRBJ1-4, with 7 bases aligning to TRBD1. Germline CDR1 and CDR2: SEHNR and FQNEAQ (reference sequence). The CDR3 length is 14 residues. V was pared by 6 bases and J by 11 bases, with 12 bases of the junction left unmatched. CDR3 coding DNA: TGTGCCAGCAGTCTTCCTGACAGGGCTGAGAAACTGTTTTTT. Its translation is CASSLPDRAEKLFF.

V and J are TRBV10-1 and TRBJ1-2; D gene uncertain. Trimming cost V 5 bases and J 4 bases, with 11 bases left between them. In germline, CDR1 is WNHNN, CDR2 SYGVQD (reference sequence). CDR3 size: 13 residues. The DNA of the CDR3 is TGCGCCAGCAGTCCCGGGTTCGCCTATGGCTACACCTTC. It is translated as CASSPGFAYGYTF.

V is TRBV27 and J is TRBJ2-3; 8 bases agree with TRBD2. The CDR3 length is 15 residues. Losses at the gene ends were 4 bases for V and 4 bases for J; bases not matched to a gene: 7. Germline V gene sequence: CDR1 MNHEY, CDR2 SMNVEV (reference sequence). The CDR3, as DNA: TGTGCCAGCAGTTCCAGCGGGAGTTTCGCAGATACGCAGTATTTT. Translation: CASSSSGSFADTQYF.

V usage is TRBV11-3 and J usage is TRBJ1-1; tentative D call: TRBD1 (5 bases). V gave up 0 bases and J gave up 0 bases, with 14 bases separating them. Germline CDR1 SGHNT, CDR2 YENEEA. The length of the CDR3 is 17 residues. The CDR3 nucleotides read TGTGCCAGCAGCTTAGACGTTCTAGGGGCCATGAACACTGAAGCTTTCTTT. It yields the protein CASSLDVLGAMNTEAFF.

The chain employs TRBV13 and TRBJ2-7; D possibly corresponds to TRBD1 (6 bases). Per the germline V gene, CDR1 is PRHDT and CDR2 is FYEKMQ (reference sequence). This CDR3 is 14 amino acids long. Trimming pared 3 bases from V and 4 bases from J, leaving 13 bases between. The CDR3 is CASSLTGQKYEQYF. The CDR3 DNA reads TGTGCCAGCAGCTTGACCGGACAGAAGTACGAGCAGTACTTC.

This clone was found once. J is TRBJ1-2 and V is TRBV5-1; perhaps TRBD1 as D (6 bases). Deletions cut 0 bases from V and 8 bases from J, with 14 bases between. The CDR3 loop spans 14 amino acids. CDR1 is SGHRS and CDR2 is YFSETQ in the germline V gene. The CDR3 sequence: CASSLDSTGLGYTF. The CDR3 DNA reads TGCGCCAGCAGCTTGGATTCCACAGGGTTAGGCTACACCTTC.

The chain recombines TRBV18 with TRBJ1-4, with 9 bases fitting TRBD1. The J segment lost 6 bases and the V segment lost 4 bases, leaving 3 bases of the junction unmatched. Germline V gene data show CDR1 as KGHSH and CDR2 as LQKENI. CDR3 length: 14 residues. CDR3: CASSHRGLDEKLFF. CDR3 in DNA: TGTGCCAGCTCACACAGGGGGCTAGATGAAAAACTGTTTTTT.